These 6 T cell receptor beta chains were sequenced from one sample in a study of T cell responses to AZD1222 COVID-19 vaccine. Libraries were prepared by immunoSEQ multiplex PCR; TCRdb keeps only in-frame clonotypes and omits some of them. The sample yields 130,000 to 150,000 clones, around four fifths seen once. This sample comprised peripheral blood, obtained on day 0 of MenACWY control vaccination. The receptors were sampled from an adult in good health.

CDR3 DNA: TGTGCCAGCAGCCCCTTGGGGACGCTGAACACTGAAGCTTTCTTT. Translating it yields CASSPLGTLNTEAFF. The rearrangement links TRBV5-4 to TRBJ1-1; D may be TRBD1 (5 bases). CDR1 is SGHNT, CDR2 YYREEE, per germline (reference sequence). The ends were cut back, 4 bases at V and 0 bases at J, with 13 bases in the middle. There are 15 residues in the CDR3.

The chain carries TRBV11-2 and TRBJ1-5; D is ambiguous. V lost 2 bases to trimming and J lost 8 bases, with 10 bases between them. Germline CDR1 is SGHAT and CDR2 is FQNNGV. The CDR3 covers 13 residues. CDR3 protein: CASSLSLFKPQHF. The CDR3 bases are TGTGCCAGCAGCTTAAGTCTCTTTAAGCCCCAGCATTTT.

The chain employs TRBV9 and TRBJ1-1; TRBD1 agrees at 7 bases. Unmatched junction bases numbered 8, after V lost 3 bases and J lost 6 bases. CDR1 SGDLS and CDR2 YYNGEE come from the germline V gene. The CDR3 runs 14 residues. The CDR3 DNA reads TGTGCCAGCAGCGCGAACAGGGGAGGCGCTGAAGCTTTCTTT. The encoded protein is CASSANRGGAEAFF.

CDR3: CASSFRGRGEQFF. CDR3 nucleotide sequence: TGTGCCAGCAGCTTCCGGGGCAGGGGTGAGCAGTTCTTC. The J gene is TRBJ2-1, the V gene TRBV7-3; a weak D match, TRBD1 (6 bases). This CDR3 is 13 amino acids long. V lost 3 bases, J lost 9 bases, and 12 bases lay in between. The germline V gene encodes CDR1 SGHTA and CDR2 FQGTGA.

V gene TRBV14 combines with J gene TRBJ2-6; no definite D call. Germline values: CDR1 SGHDN, CDR2 FVKESK. V gave up 4 bases and J gave up 4 bases, with 8 bases separating them. This CDR3 has 14 amino acids. CDR3: CASSPTGGANVLTF. CDR3 nucleotides: TGTGCCAGCAGCCCGACTGGGGGGGCCAACGTCCTGACTTTC.

The rearrangement links TRBV15 to TRBJ1-6; D remains ambiguous. Trimming removed 6 bases from V and 8 bases from J, with 11 bases in between. The CDR3 is made up of 13 amino acids. CDR1 and CDR2 from the germline V gene are LNHNV and YYDKDF (reference sequence). The CDR3 DNA reads as TGTGCCACCAGTAACAGCAATGATTCACCCCTCCACTTT. Protein product: CATSNSNDSPLHF.